This T cell receptor beta chain derives from a study of blood T cell repertoires in COVID-19. Background on the study: Italy, Spain and the United States were the sources of the convalescent and acute COVID-19 samples.

The CDR3 consists of 13 residues. The germline CDR1 and CDR2 sequences are LGHDT and YNNKEL (reference sequence). Trimming took off 0 bases at V and 3 bases at J, with 5 bases between the two ends. The data were produced by immunoSEQ multiplex PCR, yet TCRdb's version contains in-frame clones alone and is incomplete. The top ten hold around 2.5% of the sample, which has 250,000 to 400,000 clones, 90% seen once. Material for sequencing was PBMCs or T cells enriched from blood (not recorded which). The chain carries TRBV3-1 (or the pseudogene TRBV3-2) and TRBJ1-2; D unclear. The receptor was isolated from a man aged 60 to 75 who had recovered from COVID-19. The CDR3 loop reads CASSQDPDYGYTF. The CDR3 DNA follows: TGTGCCAGCAGCCAAGACCCGGACTATGGCTACACCTTC.